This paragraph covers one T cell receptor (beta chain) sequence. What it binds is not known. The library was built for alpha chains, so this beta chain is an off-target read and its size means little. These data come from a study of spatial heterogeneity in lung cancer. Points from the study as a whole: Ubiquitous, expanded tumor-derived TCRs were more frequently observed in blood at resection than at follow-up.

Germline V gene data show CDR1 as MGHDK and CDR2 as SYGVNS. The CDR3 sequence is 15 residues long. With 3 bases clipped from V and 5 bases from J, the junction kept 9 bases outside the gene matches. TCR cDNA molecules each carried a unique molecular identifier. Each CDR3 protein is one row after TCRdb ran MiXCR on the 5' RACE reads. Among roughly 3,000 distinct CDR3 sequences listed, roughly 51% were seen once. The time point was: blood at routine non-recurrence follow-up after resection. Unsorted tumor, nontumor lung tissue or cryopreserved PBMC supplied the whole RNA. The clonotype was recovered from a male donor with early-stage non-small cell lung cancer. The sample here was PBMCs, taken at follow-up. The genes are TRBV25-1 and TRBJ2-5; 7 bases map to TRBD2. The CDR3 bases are TGTGCCAGCAGTGACCCAAGACGAGCGGGGGAGACCCAGTACTTC. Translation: CASSDPRRAGETQYF.